This section outlines one T cell receptor beta chain sequence together with its context. What it recognizes is unknown. The entirety of the isolated RNA underwent reverse transcription, so expressed TCRB transcripts were sequenced. Clones were read by immunoSEQ multiplex PCR, and TCRdb kept only the in-frame ones, dropping some. The sample shows roughly 730,000 clones, around 15% of them seen only once. The CDR3 runs 15 residues. The V gene lost 8 bases and the J gene lost 2 bases, with 19 bases spanning the gap. Germline V gives CDR1 SGHRS, CDR2 YFSETQ. This specimen comes from a study of beta chain features in type 1 diabetes. Study-level findings and limits: TCRB CDR3s from Type 1 diabetes patients were moderately but significantly shorter in all four CD4+ subsets.

V usage is TRBV5-1 and J usage is TRBJ1-1, with a tentative D call TRBD1 (5 bases). The sequence was obtained from a man aged 18-30 years with type 1 diabetes. Sequencing input: naive CD4+ T cells from blood. The CDR3 reads CASSPFVTENTEAFF. The CDR3 DNA reads TGCGCCAGTTCCCCTTTTGTGACAGAAAACACTGAAGCTTTCTTT.